This T cell receptor (beta chain) was identified during a study of vaccination and CD4 T cells after COVID-19. Study-wide background: Median time from second vaccine dose to sampling was 72 days (14 to 241). Cultures serving as controls received a peptide pool (CEFX or HIV-1 Nef) or no peptide.

Sample treatment: 10-day PBMC culture with coronavirus spike peptide pools or control peptides (ViraFEST assay). The dates of positive PCR tests extended from March through December 2020 and came before the US Alpha, Beta and Delta variants. At both days 3 and 7, half the medium was replaced with fresh IL-2 medium. The CDR3 covers 11 residues. Between the trimmed V and J ends, which lost 6 bases and 4 bases, there was a span of 6 bases. Germline V lookup: CDR1 MNHEY, CDR2 SMNVEV (reference sequence). A word on this clonotype: What it recognizes is unknown.

Researchers used the Oncomine TCR Beta short-read assay to sequence DNA from cultured CD4+ T cells. TCRdb used MiXCR to reprocess the PCR reads, holding one entry per CDR3 protein. The sample lists about 21,000 distinct CDR3 sequences; less than 75% were seen once. The sample comprised CD4+ T cells from blood, cultured in vitro. The chain employs TRBV27 and TRBJ1-1; weak D call: TRBD1 (6 bases). The receptor's source is a human donor who had recovered from COVID-19. CDR3: CASRGGTEAFF. In DNA form, the CDR3 reads TGTGCCAGCAGAGGGGGCACTGAAGCTTTCTTT.